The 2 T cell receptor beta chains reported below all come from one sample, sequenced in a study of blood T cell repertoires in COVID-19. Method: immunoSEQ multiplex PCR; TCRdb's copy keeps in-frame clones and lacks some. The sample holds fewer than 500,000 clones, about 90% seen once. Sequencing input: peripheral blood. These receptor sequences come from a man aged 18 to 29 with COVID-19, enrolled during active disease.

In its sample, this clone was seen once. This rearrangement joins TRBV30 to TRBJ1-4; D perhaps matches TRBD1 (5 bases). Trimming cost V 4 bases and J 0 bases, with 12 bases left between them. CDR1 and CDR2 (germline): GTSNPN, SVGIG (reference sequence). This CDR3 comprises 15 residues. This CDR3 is CAWNSAGATNEKLFF. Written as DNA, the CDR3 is TGTGCCTGGAATTCGGCGGGGGCAACTAATGAAAAACTGTTTTTT.

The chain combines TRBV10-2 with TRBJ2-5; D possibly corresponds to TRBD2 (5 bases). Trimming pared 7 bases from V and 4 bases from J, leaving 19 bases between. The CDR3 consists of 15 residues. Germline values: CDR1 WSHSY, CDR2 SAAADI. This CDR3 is CASIRERVSGETQYF. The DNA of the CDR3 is TGCGCCAGCATCCGGGAAAGGGTGTCTGGAGAGACCCAGTACTTC.